A selection of T cell receptor beta chains follows, all from one sample in a study of shared clonotypes between healthy human individuals. Only in-frame clones appear in the TCRdb table, and some are missing; sequencing was by immunoSEQ multiplex PCR. The table records some 450,000 clones, around 77% of them present only once. Input material: PBMCs. The receptors originated from a woman between 40 and 55 years old in good health. Some clones in this sample may be carry-over from other donors' samples. The conserved cysteine and the conserved F or W are not part of the CDR3 here. Fields, in order: V gene, D gene, J gene, CDR3 protein. A D gene is named only where the DNA matches it firmly.

V: TRBV18
D: .
J: TRBJ2-7
CDR3: ASSLGAQYEQY

V: TRBV21-1
D: .
J: TRBJ2-7
CDR3: ASSKVPVPPYEQY

V: TRBV27
D: .
J: TRBJ2-3
CDR3: ASRTTTDTQY

V: TRBV2
D: TRBD1
J: TRBJ2-3
CDR3: ASSWDRGTDTQY

V: TRBV18
D: .
J: TRBJ2-2
CDR3: ASSPRQGNTGELF

V: TRBV28
D: TRBD1
J: TRBJ1-2
CDR3: ASSSPMTGLYAGYT

V: TRBV11-2
D: TRBD2
J: TRBJ2-7
CDR3: ANAWQSSSGSTLAYEQY

V: TRBV27
D: .
J: TRBJ2-3
CDR3: ASSQIVRGPGTDTQY

V: TRBV10-2
D: .
J: TRBJ1-3
CDR3: ASHGPSGNTIY

V: TRBV5-1
D: .
J: TRBJ2-7
CDR3: ASSLGRAADVEQY

V: TRBV28
D: .
J: TRBJ1-3
CDR3: ASSSGGFSGNTIY

V: TRBV30
D: .
J: TRBJ1-1
CDR3: AWGGAKQGNTEAF

V: TRBV7-2
D: TRBD2
J: TRBJ2-1
CDR3: ASSLGLAEIEQF

V: TRBV5-4
D: .
J: TRBJ2-3
CDR3: ASSKAASSGPYSQY

V: TRBV27
D: .
J: TRBJ2-5
CDR3: ASRPDPPQETQY

V: TRBV10-2
D: TRBD1
J: TRBJ1-5
CDR3: ASSDSGQVIQPQH

V: TRBV5-1
D: TRBD1
J: TRBJ1-2
CDR3: ASSLVQGAIDYGYT

V: TRBV7-2
D: .
J: TRBJ2-2
CDR3: ASSLASTSGELF

V: TRBV9
D: TRBD1
J: TRBJ2-4
CDR3: ASSVEDRVAKNIQY

V: TRBV15
D: .
J: TRBJ1-5
CDR3: ATSRDIQVNQPQH

V: TRBV4-1
D: TRBD1
J: TRBJ2-7
CDR3: ASSRDRDSYEQY

V: TRBV6-1
D: TRBD2
J: TRBJ2-2
CDR3: ASNPSGLNTGELF

V: TRBV6-5
D: .
J: TRBJ2-1
CDR3: ASSYSGGYNEQF

V: TRBV7-9
D: .
J: TRBJ1-4
CDR3: ASSKEGLLNEKLF

V: TRBV2
D: .
J: TRBJ2-1
CDR3: ASSGMGRNEQF

V: TRBV5-8
D: .
J: TRBJ1-5
CDR3: ASSSQYNQPQH

V: TRBV10-2
D: TRBD2
J: TRBJ2-3
CDR3: ASRSGGGGTQY

V: TRBV28
D: .
J: TRBJ1-1
CDR3: ASSPRQYGTEAF

V: TRBV7-9
D: TRBD2
J: TRBJ2-7
CDR3: ASSLTTSGRTSPYEQY

V: TRBV18
D: .
J: TRBJ1-1
CDR3: ASSPGGGAAAF

V: TRBV30
D: TRBD2
J: TRBJ2-5
CDR3: AWNPSGSLETQY

V: TRBV20-1
D: .
J: TRBJ1-1
CDR3: SAEEEGGAF

V: TRBV18
D: TRBD1
J: TRBJ1-5
CDR3: ASSGTGLSNQPQH

V: TRBV15
D: TRBD1
J: TRBJ2-7
CDR3: ATSSDRTGGAKQY

V: TRBV28
D: .
J: TRBJ1-3
CDR3: ASSSTGTGDTIY

V: TRBV29-1
D: TRBD2
J: TRBJ2-7
CDR3: SVVWLAAPYEQY

V: TRBV30
D: TRBD2
J: TRBJ2-5
CDR3: AWSLPSGVEETQY

V: TRBV19
D: .
J: TRBJ2-2
CDR3: ASSSGPTANTGELF

V: TRBV18
D: .
J: TRBJ1-1
CDR3: ASSPSVVNTEAF

V: TRBV15
D: .
J: TRBJ1-1
CDR3: ATSRDVHTEAF

V: TRBV7-2
D: .
J: TRBJ1-2
CDR3: ASSLDPIGGYT

V: TRBV5-4
D: .
J: .
CDR3: ASSPTRWTEQY